The 4 T cell receptor beta chains in this list originate from one sample, sequenced in a study of shared clonotypes between healthy human individuals. Data came from immunoSEQ multiplex PCR; TCRdb stores just in-frame clones and leaves some out. Of around 1.6 million clones detected, around 98% appear once; the ten largest clones hold approximately 0.45%. The sample was naive CD4+ T cells sorted from blood. Subset in this sample: CD45RA+ positively selected. These receptors were collected from a man younger than 45 in good health.

This chain's CDR3 is CSASVMEQYF. The DNA for the CDR3 is TGCAGTGCTAGTGTGATGGAGCAGTACTTC. The V gene is TRBV20-1, the J gene TRBJ2-7; no reliable D call. V lost 3 bases, J lost 7 bases, and 7 bases lay in between. Germline CDR1 is DFQATT and CDR2 is SNEGSKA (reference sequence). The CDR3 length is 10 residues.

The chain combines TRBV7-2 with TRBJ2-3; TRBD2 might be the D (6 bases). This CDR3 region has 15 residues. Germline assignment: CDR1 SGHTA and CDR2 FQGNSA. V lost 5 bases and J lost 6, with 18 bases in between. CDR3 bases: TGTGCCAGCAGCGGGATGTCGGCTAGCGTTGATACGCAGTATTTT. This translates into CASSGMSASVDTQYF.

As for this clone: Within the sample, other DNA sequences also encode this same CDR3. This sequence joins TRBV2 and TRBJ2-1, with TRBD2 matching over 13 bases. This CDR3 has 15 residues. The germline V gene has CDR1 SNHLY and CDR2 FYNNEI. V trimming: 6 bases; J trimming: 6 bases; junction bases outside the gene matches: 5. CDR3 loop: CASSETSGRPNEQFF. The CDR3 nucleotides read TGTGCCAGCAGCGAGACTAGCGGGAGGCCCAATGAGCAGTTCTTC.

A single count supports this clone. The chain uses TRBV18 and TRBJ2-1; D call uncertain. Trimming shortened V by 5 bases and J by 5 bases, and 7 bases separated the two germline ends. CDR3 length: 12 amino acids. Germline CDR1 and CDR2: KGHSH and LQKENI. The CDR3 here is CASSGPDNEQFF. DNA for the CDR3: TGTGCCAGCTCAGGACCAGACAATGAGCAGTTCTTC.